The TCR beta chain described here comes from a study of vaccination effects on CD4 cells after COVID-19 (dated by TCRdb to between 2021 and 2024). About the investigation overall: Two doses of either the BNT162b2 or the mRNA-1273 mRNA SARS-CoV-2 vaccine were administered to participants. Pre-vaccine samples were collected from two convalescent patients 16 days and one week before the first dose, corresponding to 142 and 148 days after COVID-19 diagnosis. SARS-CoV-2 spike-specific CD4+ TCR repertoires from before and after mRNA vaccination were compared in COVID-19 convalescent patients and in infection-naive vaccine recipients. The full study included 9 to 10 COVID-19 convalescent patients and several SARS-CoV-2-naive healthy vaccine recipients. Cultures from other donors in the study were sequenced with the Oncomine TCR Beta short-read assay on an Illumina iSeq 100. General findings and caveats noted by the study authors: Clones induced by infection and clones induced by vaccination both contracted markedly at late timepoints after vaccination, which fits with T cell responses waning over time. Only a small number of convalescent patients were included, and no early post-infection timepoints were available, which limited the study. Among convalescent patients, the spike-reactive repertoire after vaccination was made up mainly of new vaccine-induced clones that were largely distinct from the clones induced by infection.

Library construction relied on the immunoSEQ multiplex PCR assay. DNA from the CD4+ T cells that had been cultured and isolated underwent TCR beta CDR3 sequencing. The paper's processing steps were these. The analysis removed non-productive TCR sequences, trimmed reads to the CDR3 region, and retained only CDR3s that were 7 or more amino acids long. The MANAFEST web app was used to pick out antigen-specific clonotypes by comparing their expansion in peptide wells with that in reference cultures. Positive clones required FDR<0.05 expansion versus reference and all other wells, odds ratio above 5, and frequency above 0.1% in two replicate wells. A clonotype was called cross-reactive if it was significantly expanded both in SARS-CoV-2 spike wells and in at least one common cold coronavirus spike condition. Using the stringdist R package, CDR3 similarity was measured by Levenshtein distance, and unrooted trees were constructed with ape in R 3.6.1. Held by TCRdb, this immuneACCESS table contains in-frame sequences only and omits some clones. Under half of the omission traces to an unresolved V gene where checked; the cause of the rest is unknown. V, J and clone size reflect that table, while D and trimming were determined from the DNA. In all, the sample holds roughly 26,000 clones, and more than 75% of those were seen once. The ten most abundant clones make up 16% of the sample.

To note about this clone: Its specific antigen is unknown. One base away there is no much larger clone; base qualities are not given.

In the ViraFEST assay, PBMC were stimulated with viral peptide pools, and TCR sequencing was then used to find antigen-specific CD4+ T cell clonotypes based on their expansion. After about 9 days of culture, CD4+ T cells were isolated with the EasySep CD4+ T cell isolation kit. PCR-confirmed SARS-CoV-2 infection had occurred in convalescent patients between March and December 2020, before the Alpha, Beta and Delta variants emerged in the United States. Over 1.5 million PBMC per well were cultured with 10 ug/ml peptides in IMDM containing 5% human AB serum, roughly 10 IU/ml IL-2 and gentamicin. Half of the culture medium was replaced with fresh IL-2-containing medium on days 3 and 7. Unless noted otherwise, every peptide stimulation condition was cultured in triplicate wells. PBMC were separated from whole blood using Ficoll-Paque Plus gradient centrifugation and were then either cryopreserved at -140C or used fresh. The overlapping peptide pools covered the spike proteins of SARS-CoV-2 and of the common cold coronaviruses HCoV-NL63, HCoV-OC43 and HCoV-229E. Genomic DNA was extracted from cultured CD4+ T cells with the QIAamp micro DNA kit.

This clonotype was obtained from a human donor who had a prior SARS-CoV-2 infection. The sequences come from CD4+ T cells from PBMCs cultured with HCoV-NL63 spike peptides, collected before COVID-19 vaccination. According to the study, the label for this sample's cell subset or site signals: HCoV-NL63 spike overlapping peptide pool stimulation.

The CDR3 protein sequence reads: CASSSPGQGADGYTF. The nucleotide sequence is TGTGCCAGCAGTTCCCCGGGACAGGGGGCGGATGGCTACACCTTC. The V and J genes are TRBV6-6 and TRBJ1-2; 12 central bases correspond to TRBD1. The CDR3 numbers 15 residues from cysteine through phenylalanine. The retained sequence is limited to the CDR3, 45 bases, with the frame set at the first base. V trim: 4 bases; J trim: 6 bases; unmatched bases: 6. CDR1 MNHNY and CDR2 SVGAGI are derived from the germline V gene (reference sequence).